These T cell receptor beta chains were read from a single sample in a study of T cell responses to AZD1222 COVID-19 vaccine. The method was immunoSEQ multiplex PCR; TCRdb's version includes in-frame clones alone and lacks a portion of them. The top ten hold approximately 3% of the sample, which has 110,000 or so clones, about nine tenths seen once. The material was peripheral blood, obtained on day 0 of MenACWY control vaccination. These receptors all come from an adult in good health. The CDR3 runs from the conserved cysteine through the conserved F or W. Each record gives: J gene, D gene, V gene, CDR3 length, CDR3 protein. D genes are given only for firm matches.

TRBJ1-1 | - | TRBV12-3/TRBV12-4 | 13 | CASSPQMNTEAFF
TRBJ1-3 | TRBD1 | TRBV4-1 | 16 | CASSQPRRTGGNTIYF
TRBJ1-2 | - | TRBV19 | 13 | CASSLAIGRGYTF
TRBJ1-5 | - | TRBV2 | 13 | CASSFLGNQPQHF
TRBJ2-7 | TRBD2 | TRBV4-2 | 19 | CASSQQGVAGGPLSYEQYF
TRBJ1-2 | - | TRBV7-8 | 15 | CASSSRWRPNYGYTF
TRBJ2-7 | - | TRBV15 | 12 | CATSRGSYEQYF
TRBJ1-2 | - | TRBV5-1 | 12 | CASSWDIAGYTF
TRBJ1-1 | TRBD1 | TRBV6-5 | 13 | CASTRGTDTEAFF
TRBJ2-5 | - | TRBV9 | 16 | CASSEIPGTAQETQYF
TRBJ1-4 | - | TRBV7-2 | 12 | CASSPQGEKLFF
TRBJ2-2 | - | TRBV19 | 13 | CASSPRDGGELFF
TRBJ1-6 | TRBD1 | TRBV2 | 13 | CASYRDRDSPLHF
TRBJ1-6 | - | TRBV3-1/TRBV3-2 | 14 | CASSQGFYNSPLHF
TRBJ1-2 | TRBD1 | TRBV28 | 16 | CASSQPGQGPVGGYTF
TRBJ1-2 | - | TRBV6-5 | 12 | CASGPGSRGYTF
TRBJ1-1 | - | TRBV7-2 | 13 | CASSSQQNTEAFF
TRBJ1-2 | - | TRBV28 | 15 | CASSGNMGQFHGYTF
TRBJ1-1 | TRBD1 | TRBV12-5 | 16 | CASGSTGGAVNTEAFF
TRBJ1-5 | - | TRBV7-6 | 14 | CASSLAPLNGPQHF
TRBJ1-1 | TRBD1 | TRBV4-1 | 15 | CASSPRQGWNTEAFF
TRBJ1-2 | - | TRBV6-5 | 14 | CASTKGQSTYGYTF
TRBJ1-5 | TRBD1 | TRBV7-3 | 14 | CASSLIQGAQPQHF
TRBJ2-3 | TRBD1 | TRBV7-2 | 16 | CASSLNSRGSPDTQYF
TRBJ1-3 | - | TRBV4-1 | 15 | CASSQKDTSGNTIYF
TRBJ2-1 | - | TRBV11-2 | 15 | CASSSLTSTGTEQFF
TRBJ2-7 | TRBD1 | TRBV28 | 14 | CASVGTGGLYEQYF
TRBJ1-6 | - | TRBV4-3 | 15 | CASSQVGRNNSPLHF
TRBJ1-6 | - | TRBV6-5 | 14 | CASSYWGVNSPLHF
TRBJ2-3 | - | TRBV4-1 | 19 | CASSQLLLGGKRHTDTQYF
TRBJ1-5 | - | TRBV15 | 12 | CATSKIGWPQHF
TRBJ1-1 | - | TRBV30 | 10 | CAWRVTEAFF
TRBJ1-3 | - | TRBV18 | 15 | CASSPLQGEGNTIYF
TRBJ1-3 | TRBD1 | TRBV18 | 12 | CASSPPTGTEVF
TRBJ2-3 | TRBD1 | TRBV30 | 17 | CAWSPLLGGQDRDTQYF
TRBJ2-3 | TRBD2 | TRBV5-1 | 16 | CASSLGSGGAADTQYF
TRBJ1-5 | - | TRBV24-1 | 18 | CATSDFMETTLSNQPQHF
TRBJ2-5 | - | TRBV27 | 12 | CASSLRGETQYF
TRBJ2-3 | - | TRBV10-1 | 11 | CASSETDTQYF
TRBJ1-2 | - | TRBV2 | 14 | CASRGWEDANGYTF
TRBJ2-3 | TRBD2 | TRBV5-1 | 17 | CASSPLAGGTSTDTQYF
TRBJ2-3 | - | TRBV4-2 | 15 | CASRVSTRSTDTQYF
TRBJ1-2 | TRBD1 | TRBV28 | 15 | CASSSGQGARISYTF
TRBJ2-7 | - | TRBV5-1 | 14 | CASSLARGAYEQYF
TRBJ2-5 | - | TRBV5-4 | 13 | CASSLGTQETQYF
TRBJ1-2 | - | TRBV7-2 | 13 | CASSLGRGYGYTF